Presented here are 2 T cell receptor beta chains from one specimen sequenced in a study of spatial heterogeneity in lung cancer. Study-level points and caveats: Higher tumor mutation counts went along with higher counts of expanded intratumoral alpha and beta TCRs.

Time point defined: sample taken at primary tumor resection. Their antigens are not known. In TCRdb, the 5' RACE reads were re-called with MiXCR into one record per CDR3 protein. The sample gives 12,000 to 15,000 distinct CDR3 sequences, roughly 7.3% of which show up once; 7.5% to 9.5% is in the top ten. Sequenced material: lung tumor tissue, taken at surgery. Receptors originate from a male donor with early-stage non-small cell lung cancer.

The V gene is TRBV18, the J gene TRBJ1-1; 7 bases are shared with TRBD1. V lost 8 bases to trimming and J lost 3 bases; unmatched junction nucleotides: 15. CDR3 length: 16 residues. From germline, CDR1 is KGHSH and CDR2 LQKENI. CDR3 loop: CASLKQGIVRYTEAFF. The DNA for the CDR3 is TGTGCCAGCCTAAAACAGGGGATTGTTAGGTACACTGAAGCTTTCTTT.

This clonotype was detected ten times or more. This chain joins TRBV29-1 and TRBJ2-1; a weak D match, TRBD2 (5 bases). Germline CDR1 reads SQVTM; CDR2 reads ANQGSEA. V was trimmed by 5 bases and J by 3 bases, leaving 8 bases between them. This CDR3 has 12 amino acids. Written as DNA, the CDR3 is TGCAGCGTTCTACGGGACTACAATGAGCAGTTCTTC. It specifies CSVLRDYNEQFF.